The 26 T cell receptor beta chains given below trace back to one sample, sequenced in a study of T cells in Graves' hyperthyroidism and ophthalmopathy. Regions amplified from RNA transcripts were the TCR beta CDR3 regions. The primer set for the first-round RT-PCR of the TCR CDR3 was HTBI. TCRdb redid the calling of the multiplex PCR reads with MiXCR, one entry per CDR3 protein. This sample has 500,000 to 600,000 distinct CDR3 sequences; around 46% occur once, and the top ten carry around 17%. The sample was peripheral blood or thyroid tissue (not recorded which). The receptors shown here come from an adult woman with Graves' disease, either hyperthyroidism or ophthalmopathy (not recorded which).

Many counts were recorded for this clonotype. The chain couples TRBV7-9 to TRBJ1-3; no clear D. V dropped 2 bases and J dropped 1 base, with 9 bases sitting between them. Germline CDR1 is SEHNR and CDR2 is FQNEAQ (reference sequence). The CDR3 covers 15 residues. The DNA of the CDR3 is TGTGCCAGCAGCTTAAGCGGGTTTTCTGGAAACACCATATATTTT. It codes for CASSLSGFSGNTIYF.

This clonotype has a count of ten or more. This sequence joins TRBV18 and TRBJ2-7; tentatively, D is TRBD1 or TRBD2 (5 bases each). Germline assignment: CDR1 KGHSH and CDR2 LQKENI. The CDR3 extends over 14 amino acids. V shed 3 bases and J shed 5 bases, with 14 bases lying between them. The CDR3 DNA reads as TGTGCCAGCTCACCCAGGGAGTCTGCAGACGAGCAGTACTTC. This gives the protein CASSPRESADEQYF.

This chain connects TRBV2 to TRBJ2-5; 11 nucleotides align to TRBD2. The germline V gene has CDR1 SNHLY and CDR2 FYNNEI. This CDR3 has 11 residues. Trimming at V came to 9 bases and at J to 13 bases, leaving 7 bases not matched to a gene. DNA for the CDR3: TGTGCCAGTGATAGCGGGAGGGCCTTGTACTTC. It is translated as CASDSGRALYF.

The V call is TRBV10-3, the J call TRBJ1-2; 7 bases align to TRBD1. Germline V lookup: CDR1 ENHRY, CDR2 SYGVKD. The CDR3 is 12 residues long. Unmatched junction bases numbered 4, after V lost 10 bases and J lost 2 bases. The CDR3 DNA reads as TGTGCCAACAGGGGAACCAACTATGGCTACACCTTC. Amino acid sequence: CANRGTNYGYTF.

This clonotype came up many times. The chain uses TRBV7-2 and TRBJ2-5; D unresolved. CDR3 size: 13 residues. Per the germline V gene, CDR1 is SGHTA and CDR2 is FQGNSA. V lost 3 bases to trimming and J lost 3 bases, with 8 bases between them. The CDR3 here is CASSFRLEETQYF. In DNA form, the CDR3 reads TGTGCCAGCAGCTTTCGCCTGGAAGAGACCCAGTACTTC.

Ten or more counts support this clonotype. The CDR3 sequence is CASRGDRGEKLFF. The CDR3 DNA follows: TGTGCCAGCAGGGGCGACAGGGGTGAAAAACTGTTTTTT. The chain is built from TRBV7-9 and TRBJ1-4; TRBD1 matches 8 bases. After removal of 6 bases from V and 7 bases from J, the junction contained 4 bases not matched to a gene. This CDR3 contains 13 residues. CDR1 and CDR2 (germline): SEHNR, FQNEAQ (reference sequence).

CDR3 region: CASSDGQLGGLGQPQHF. CDR3 DNA: TGTGCCAGCAGTGACGGACAACTCGGGGGCTTAGGTCAGCCCCAGCATTTT. The chain employs TRBV25-1 and TRBJ1-5; the D gene is possibly TRBD1 (6 bases). The CDR3 is made up of 17 amino acids. The germline gives CDR1 MGHDK, CDR2 SYGVNS. Trimming cost V 3 bases and J 6 bases, with 21 bases left between them. The full variable domain, rest sourced from reference TRBV25-1 and TRBJ1-5, is EADIYQTPRYLVIGTGKKITLECSQTMGHDKMYWYQQDPGMELHLIHYSYGVNSTEKGDLSSESTVSRIRTEHFPLTLESARPSHTSQYLCASSDGQLGGLGQPQHFGDGTRLSIL.

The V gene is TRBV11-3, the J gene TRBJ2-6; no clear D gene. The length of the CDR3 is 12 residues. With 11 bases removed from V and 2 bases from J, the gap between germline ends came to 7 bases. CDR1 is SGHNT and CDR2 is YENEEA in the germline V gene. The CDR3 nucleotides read TGTGCCCGACACCCTGGGGCCAACGTCCTGACTTTC. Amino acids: CARHPGANVLTF.

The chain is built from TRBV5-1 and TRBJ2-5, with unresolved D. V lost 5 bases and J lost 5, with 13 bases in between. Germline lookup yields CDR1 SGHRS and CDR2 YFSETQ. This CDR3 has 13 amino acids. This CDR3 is CASRVSVFETQYF. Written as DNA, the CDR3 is TGCGCCAGCAGGGTCTCCGTATTCGAGACCCAGTACTTC.

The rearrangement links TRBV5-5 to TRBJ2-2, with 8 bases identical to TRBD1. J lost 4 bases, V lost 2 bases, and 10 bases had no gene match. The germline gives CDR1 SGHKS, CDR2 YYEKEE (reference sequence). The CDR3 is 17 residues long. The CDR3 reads CASSFWAGGGVTGELFF. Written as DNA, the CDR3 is TGTGCCAGCAGCTTTTGGGCAGGGGGCGGGGTCACCGGGGAGCTGTTTTTT.

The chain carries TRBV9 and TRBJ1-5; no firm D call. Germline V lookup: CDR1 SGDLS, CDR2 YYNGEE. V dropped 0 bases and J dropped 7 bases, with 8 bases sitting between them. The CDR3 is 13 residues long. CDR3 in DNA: TGTGCCAGCAGCGTAGTGGGGAAACAGCCCCAGCATTTT. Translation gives CASSVVGKQPQHF.

In DNA, the CDR3 is TGTGCCAGCGGACTAGCGAAGAACACCGGGGAGCTGTTTTTT. Its translation: CASGLAKNTGELFF. V and J are TRBV10-3 and TRBJ2-2; 9 positions agree with TRBD2. This CDR3 is 14 amino acids long. Germline CDR1 and CDR2: ENHRY and SYGVKD. The trim removed 10 bases at V and 1 base at J, leaving 4 bases unmatched.

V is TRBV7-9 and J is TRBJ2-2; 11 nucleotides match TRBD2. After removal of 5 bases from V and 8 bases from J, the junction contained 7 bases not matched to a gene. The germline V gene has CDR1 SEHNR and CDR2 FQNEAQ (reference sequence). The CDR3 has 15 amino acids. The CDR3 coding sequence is TGTGCCAGCAGCGCACAACTAGCGGGAGTTGGGGAGCTGTTTTTT. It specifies CASSAQLAGVGELFF.

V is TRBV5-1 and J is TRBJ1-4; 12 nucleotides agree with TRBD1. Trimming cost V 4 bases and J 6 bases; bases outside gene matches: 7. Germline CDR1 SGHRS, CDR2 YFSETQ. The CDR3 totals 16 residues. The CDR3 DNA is TGCGCCAGCAGCGCAGCCGGGACAGGGGGCGATGAAAAACTGTTTTTT. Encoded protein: CASSAAGTGGDEKLFF.

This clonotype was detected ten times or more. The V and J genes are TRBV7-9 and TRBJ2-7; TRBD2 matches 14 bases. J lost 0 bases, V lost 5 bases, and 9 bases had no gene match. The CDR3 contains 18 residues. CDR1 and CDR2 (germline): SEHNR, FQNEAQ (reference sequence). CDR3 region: CASSGGLAGVWSSYEQYF. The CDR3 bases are TGTGCCAGCAGCGGGGGACTAGCGGGAGTTTGGAGCTCCTACGAGCAGTACTTC.

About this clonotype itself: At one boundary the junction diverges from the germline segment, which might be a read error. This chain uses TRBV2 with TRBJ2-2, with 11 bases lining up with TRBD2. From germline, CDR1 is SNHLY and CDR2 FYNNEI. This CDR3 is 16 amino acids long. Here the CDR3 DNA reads TGTGCCATCAGTCCCCTCGGACTAGCGGGCGGGGGGGAGCTGCTTTTT. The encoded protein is CAISPLGLAGGGELLF.

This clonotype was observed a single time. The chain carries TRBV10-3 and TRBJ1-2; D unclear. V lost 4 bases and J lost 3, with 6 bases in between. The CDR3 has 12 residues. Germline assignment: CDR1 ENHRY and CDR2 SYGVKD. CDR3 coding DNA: TGTGCCATCAGTGCGAGGGACTATGGCTACACCTTC. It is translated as CAISARDYGYTF.

CDR3 nucleotide sequence: TGCAGTGCCGAGAAGGGTGAAGCTTTCTTT. Residues: CSAEKGEAFF. The gene calls are TRBV20-1 and TRBJ1-1; D not certain. CDR1 and CDR2 (germline): DFQATT, SNEGSKA (reference sequence). CDR3 length: 10 amino acids. V lost 6 bases and J lost 7, with 9 bases in between.

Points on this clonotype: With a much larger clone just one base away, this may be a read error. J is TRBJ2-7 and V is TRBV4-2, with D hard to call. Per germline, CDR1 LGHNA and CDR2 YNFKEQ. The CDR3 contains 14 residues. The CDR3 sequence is CASGQVLRFGEQYF. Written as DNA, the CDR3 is TGTGCCAGCGGCCAAGTTTTGCGTTTCGGCGAGCAGTACTTC.

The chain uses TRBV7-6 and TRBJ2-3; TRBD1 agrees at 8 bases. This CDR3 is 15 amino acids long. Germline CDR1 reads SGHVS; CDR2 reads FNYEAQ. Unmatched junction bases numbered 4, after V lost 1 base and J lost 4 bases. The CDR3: CASSLGPGGADTQYF. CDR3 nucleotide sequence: TGTGCCAGCAGCTTAGGGCCAGGGGGCGCAGATACGCAGTATTTT.

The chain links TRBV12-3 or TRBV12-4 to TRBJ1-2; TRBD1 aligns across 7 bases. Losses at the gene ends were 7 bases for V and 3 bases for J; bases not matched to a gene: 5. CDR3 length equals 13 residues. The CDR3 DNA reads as TGTGCCAGCAACCTGGGGACAGACTATGGCTACACCTTC. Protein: CASNLGTDYGYTF.

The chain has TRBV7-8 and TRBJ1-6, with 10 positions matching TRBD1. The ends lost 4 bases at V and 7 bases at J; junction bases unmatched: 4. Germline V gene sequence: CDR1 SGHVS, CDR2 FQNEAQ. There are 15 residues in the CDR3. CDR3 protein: CASSSRGQGNSPLHF. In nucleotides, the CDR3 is TGTGCCAGCAGCTCCCGGGGACAGGGGAATTCACCCCTCCACTTT.

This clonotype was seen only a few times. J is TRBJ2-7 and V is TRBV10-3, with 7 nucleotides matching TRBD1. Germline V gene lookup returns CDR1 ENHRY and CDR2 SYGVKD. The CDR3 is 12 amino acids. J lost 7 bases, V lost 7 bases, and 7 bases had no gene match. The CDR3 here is CAINTGAGEQYF. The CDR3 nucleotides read TGTGCCATCAACACAGGGGCAGGGGAGCAGTACTTC.

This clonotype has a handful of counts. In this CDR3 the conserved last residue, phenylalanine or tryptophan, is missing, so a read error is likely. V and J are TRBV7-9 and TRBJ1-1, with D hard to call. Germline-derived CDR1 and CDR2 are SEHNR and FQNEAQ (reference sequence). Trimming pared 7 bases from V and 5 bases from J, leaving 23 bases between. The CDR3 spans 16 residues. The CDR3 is CASKRPTGEMGTEAFL. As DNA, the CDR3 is TGTGCCAGCAAGAGACCAACCGGGGAAATGGGGACTGAAGCTTTCCTT.

As DNA, the CDR3 is TGCAGCGTTGATGAGGGGGGAGCTAACTATGGCTACACCTTC. Its protein is CSVDEGGANYGYTF. The rearrangement joins TRBV29-1 to TRBJ1-2, with TRBD1 as a possible D gene (6 bases). The CDR3 sequence is 14 residues long. Germline loops: CDR1 SQVTM, CDR2 ANQGSEA. Trimming removed 3 bases from V and 0 bases from J, with 11 bases in between.

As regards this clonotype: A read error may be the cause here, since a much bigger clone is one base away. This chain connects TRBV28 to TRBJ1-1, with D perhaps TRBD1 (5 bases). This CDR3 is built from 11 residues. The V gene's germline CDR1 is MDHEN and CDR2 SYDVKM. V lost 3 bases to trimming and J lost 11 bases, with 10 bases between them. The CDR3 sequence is CASSLYGDAFF. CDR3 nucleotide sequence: TGTGCCAGCAGTTTGTACGGGGACGCTTTCTTT.